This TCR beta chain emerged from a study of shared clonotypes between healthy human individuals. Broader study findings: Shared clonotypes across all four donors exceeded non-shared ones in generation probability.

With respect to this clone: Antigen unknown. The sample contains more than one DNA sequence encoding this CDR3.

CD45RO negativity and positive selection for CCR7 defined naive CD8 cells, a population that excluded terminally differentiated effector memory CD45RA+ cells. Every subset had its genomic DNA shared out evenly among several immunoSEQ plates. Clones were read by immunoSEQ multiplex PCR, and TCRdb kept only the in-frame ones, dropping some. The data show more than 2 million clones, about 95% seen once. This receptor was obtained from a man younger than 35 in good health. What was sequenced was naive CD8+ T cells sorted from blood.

CDR3 coding DNA: TGTGCCAGCAGTGACGGCGGGAGCTCCTACGAGCAGTACTTC. Its protein is CASSDGGSSYEQYF. The chain is built from TRBV6-1 and TRBJ2-7; TRBD2 matches 7 bases. CDR1 MNHNS and CDR2 SASEGT come from the germline V gene. The junction had 2 bases not matched to a gene; V was cut back by 3 bases and J by 0 bases. The CDR3 is 14 amino acids.